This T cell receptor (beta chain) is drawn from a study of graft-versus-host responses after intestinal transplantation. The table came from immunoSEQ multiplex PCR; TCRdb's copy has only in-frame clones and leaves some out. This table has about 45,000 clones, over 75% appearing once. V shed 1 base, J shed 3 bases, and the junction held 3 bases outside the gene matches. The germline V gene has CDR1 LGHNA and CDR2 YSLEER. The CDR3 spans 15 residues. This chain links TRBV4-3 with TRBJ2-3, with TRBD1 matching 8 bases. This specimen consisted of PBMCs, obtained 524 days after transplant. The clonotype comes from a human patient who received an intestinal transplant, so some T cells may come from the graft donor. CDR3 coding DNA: TGCGCCAGCAGCCAAGTACACAGGGGGACAGATACGCAGTATTTT. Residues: CASSQVHRGTDTQYF.